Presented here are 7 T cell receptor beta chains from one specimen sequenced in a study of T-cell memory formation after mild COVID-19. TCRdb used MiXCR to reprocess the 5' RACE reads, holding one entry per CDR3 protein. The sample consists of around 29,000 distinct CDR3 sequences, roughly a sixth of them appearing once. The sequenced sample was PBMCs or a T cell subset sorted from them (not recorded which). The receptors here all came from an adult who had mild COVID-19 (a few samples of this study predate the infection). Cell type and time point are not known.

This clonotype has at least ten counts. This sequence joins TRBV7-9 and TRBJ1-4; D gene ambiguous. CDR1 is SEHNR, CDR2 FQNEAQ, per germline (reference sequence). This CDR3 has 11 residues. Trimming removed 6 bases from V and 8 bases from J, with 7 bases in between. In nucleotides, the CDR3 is TGTGCCAGCAGTAAAATCGAAAAACTGTTTTTT. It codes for CASSKIEKLFF.

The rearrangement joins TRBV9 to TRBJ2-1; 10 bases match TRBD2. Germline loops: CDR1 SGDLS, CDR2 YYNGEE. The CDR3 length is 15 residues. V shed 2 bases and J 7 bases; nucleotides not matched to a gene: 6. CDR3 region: CASSVLAGVANEQFF. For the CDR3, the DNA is TGTGCCAGCAGCGTCCTAGCGGGAGTGGCGAATGAGCAGTTCTTC.

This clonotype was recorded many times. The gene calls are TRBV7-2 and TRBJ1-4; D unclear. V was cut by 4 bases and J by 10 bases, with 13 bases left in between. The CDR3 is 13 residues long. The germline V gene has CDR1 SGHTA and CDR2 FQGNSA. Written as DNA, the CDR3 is TGTGCCAGCAGCTCACGGACGGGTGGAAAACTGTTTTTT. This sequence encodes CASSSRTGGKLFF.

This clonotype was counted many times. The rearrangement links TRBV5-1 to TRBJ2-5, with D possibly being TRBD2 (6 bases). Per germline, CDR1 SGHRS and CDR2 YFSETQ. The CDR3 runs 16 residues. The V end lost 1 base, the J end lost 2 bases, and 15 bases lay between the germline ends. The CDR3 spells CASSLNKAGSQETQYF. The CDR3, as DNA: TGCGCCAGCAGCTTGAATAAGGCGGGATCTCAAGAGACCCAGTACTTC.

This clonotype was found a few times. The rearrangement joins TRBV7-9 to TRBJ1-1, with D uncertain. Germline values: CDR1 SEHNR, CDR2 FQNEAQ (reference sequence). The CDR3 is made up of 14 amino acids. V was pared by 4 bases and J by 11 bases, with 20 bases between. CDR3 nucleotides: TGTGCCAGCAGCTCACAGTCGGGAGTCTCTGGGGCTTTCTTT. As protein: CASSSQSGVSGAFF. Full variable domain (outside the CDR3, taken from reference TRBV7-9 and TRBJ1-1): DTGVSQNPRHKITKRGQNVTFRCDPISEHNRLYWYRQTLGQGPEFLTYFQNEAQLEKSRLLSDRFSAERPKGSFSTLEIQRTEQGDSAMYLCASSSQSGVSGAFFGQGTRLTVV.

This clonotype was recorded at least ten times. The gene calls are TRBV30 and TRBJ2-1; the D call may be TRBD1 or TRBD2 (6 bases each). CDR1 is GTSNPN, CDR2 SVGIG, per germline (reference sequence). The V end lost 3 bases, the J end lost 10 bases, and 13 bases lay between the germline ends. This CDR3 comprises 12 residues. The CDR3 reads CAWRSEGGEQFF. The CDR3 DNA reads TGTGCCTGGAGGAGTGAGGGGGGAGAGCAGTTCTTC.

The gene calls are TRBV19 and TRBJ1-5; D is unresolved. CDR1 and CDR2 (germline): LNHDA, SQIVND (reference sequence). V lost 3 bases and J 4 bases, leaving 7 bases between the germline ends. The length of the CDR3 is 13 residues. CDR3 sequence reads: CASSITGNQPQHF. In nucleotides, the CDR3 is TGTGCCAGTAGTATTACGGGTAATCAGCCCCAGCATTTT.